Presented here are 27 T cell receptor beta chains from one specimen sequenced in a study of blood T cell repertoires in COVID-19. Assay: immunoSEQ multiplex PCR; the TCRdb copy retains only in-frame clones and omits some. The repertoire holds about 62,000 clones, with approximately 90% as singletons. The sequenced sample consisted of peripheral blood. The receptor set was obtained from a human donor in a cohort sampled during active COVID-19.

The chain recombines TRBV19 with TRBJ2-7, with 8 bases aligning to TRBD1. The CDR3 is 15 amino acids. V shed 2 bases and J 3 bases; nucleotides not matched to a gene: 6. Per the germline V gene, CDR1 is LNHDA and CDR2 is SQIVND (reference sequence). The CDR3 DNA reads as TGTGCCAGTAGTATATCTGGGACAGGAGGCTACGAGCAGTACTTC. Its protein product is CASSISGTGGYEQYF.

This rearrangement joins TRBV6-5 to TRBJ2-7; D may be TRBD2 (6 bases). Germline V gene lookup returns CDR1 MNHEY and CDR2 SVGAGI. The V gene lost 4 bases and the J gene lost 0 bases, with 13 bases spanning the gap. This CDR3 spans 15 amino acids. CDR3 in amino acids: CASSWTTTSSYEQYF. CDR3 bases: TGTGCCAGCAGTTGGACTACTACGAGCTCCTACGAGCAGTACTTC.

The V call is TRBV7-8, the J call TRBJ2-7; perhaps TRBD1 as D (6 bases). The CDR3 spans 14 residues. The V end was cut by 1 base, the J end by 1 base, with 8 bases between. Germline lookup yields CDR1 SGHVS and CDR2 FQNEAQ. The DNA of the CDR3 is TGTGCCAGCAGCTTAGTGCAGGGGTCCTACGAGCAGTACTTC. Protein: CASSLVQGSYEQYF. Based on the CDR3 plus reference TRBV7-8 and TRBJ2-7, the full variable domain is GAGVSQSPRYKVAKRGQDVALRCDPISGHVSLFWYQQALGQGPEFLTYFQNEAQLDKSGLPSDRFFAERPEGSVSTLKIQRTQQEDSAVYLCASSLVQGSYEQYFGPGTRLTVT.

The chain uses TRBV4-1 and TRBJ1-2, with D possibly matching TRBD1 (5 bases). Trimming removed 0 bases from V and 4 bases from J, with 9 bases in between. The germline gives CDR1 MGHRA, CDR2 YSYEKL. CDR3 length equals 14 residues. The CDR3 DNA is TGCGCCAGCAGCCAAGAAAGGGGAGGCTATGGCTACACCTTC. This encodes CASSQERGGYGYTF.

CDR3 in amino acids: CASGGSFYEQYF. As DNA, the CDR3 is TGTGCCAGCGGGGGCAGCTTCTACGAGCAGTACTTC. The V call is TRBV27, the J call TRBJ2-7; D might be TRBD1 (6 bases). With 8 bases removed from V and 3 bases from J, the gap between germline ends came to 11 bases. Germline V gene data show CDR1 as MNHEY and CDR2 as SMNVEV (reference sequence). CDR3 length: 12 residues.

The CDR3 reads CASSSASGYNEQFF. The CDR3 DNA is TGTGCCAGCAGCTCGGCTAGCGGTTACAATGAGCAGTTCTTC. This sequence joins TRBV11-2 and TRBJ2-1; 7 nucleotides align to TRBD2. Per the germline V gene, CDR1 is SGHAT and CDR2 is FQNNGV. The V gene end was trimmed by 4 bases and the J gene end by 4 bases; junction bases not matched to a gene: 4. This CDR3 region has 14 residues. Combining the CDR3 with reference TRBV11-2 and TRBJ2-1 gives the whole variable domain EAGVAQSPRYKIIEKRQSVAFWCNPISGHATLYWYQQILGQGPKLLIQFQNNGVVDDSQLPKDRFSAERLKGVDSTLKIQPAKLEDSAVYLCASSSASGYNEQFFGPGTRLTVL.

V usage is TRBV2 and J usage is TRBJ2-6; D is possibly TRBD1 (6 bases). CDR1 and CDR2 from the germline V gene are SNHLY and FYNNEI. This CDR3 contains 15 residues. V was shortened by 8 bases and J by 0 bases, with 11 bases between the two germline ends. The CDR3 bases are TGTGCCAGCGAGGGGACAACCTCTGGGGCCAACGTCCTGACTTTC. Translated: CASEGTTSGANVLTF.

This chain uses TRBV5-1 with TRBJ2-7, with D possibly TRBD2 on 7 matching bases. The CDR3 spans 14 residues. Germline CDR1 SGHRS, CDR2 YFSETQ. V was shortened by 3 bases and J by 3 bases, with 13 bases between the two germline ends. The CDR3 reads CASSSRGGHYEQYF. The CDR3 DNA sequence: TGCGCCAGCAGCTCTCGCGGGGGCCACTACGAGCAGTACTTC. Full variable domain (remainder filled in from reference TRBV5-1 and TRBJ2-7): KAGVTQTPRYLIKTRGQQVTLSCSPISGHRSVSWYQQTPGQGLQFLFEYFSETQRNKGNFPGRFSGRQFSNSRSEMNVSTLELGDSALYLCASSSRGGHYEQYFGPGTRLTVT.

V and J are TRBV4-3 and TRBJ2-7, with 7 bases identical to TRBD1. This CDR3 is built from 15 residues. The germline gives CDR1 LGHNA, CDR2 YSLEER. J gave up 2 bases and V 3 bases, and 7 bases lay outside the gene matches. CDR3 amino acids: CASSQEGDSTYEQYF. Here the CDR3 DNA reads TGCGCCAGCAGCCAGGAAGGGGACAGCACCTACGAGCAGTACTTC.

The chain combines TRBV9 with TRBJ1-5; the D is unclear. Germline values: CDR1 SGDLS, CDR2 YYNGEE. The length of the CDR3 is 13 residues. Between the trimmed V and J ends, which lost 2 bases and 6 bases, there was a span of 9 bases. CDR3 DNA sequence: TGTGCCAGCAGCGTCAGTTCAGGTCAGCCCCAGCATTTT. Residues: CASSVSSGQPQHF. Using reference TRBV9 and TRBJ1-5 for the parts outside the CDR3, the full variable domain is DSGVTQTPKHLITATGQRVTLRCSPRSGDLSVYWYQQSLDQGLQFLIQYYNGEERAKGNILERFSAQQFPDLHSELNLSSLELGDSALYFCASSVSSGQPQHFGDGTRLSIL.

J is TRBJ2-1 and V is TRBV19; 9 bases are shared with TRBD2. CDR1 is LNHDA and CDR2 is SQIVND in the germline V gene (reference sequence). With 3 bases clipped from V and 7 bases from J, the junction kept 7 bases outside the gene matches. The CDR3 has 15 amino acids. CDR3 sequence: CASSIIAGERNEQFF. In DNA, the CDR3 is TGTGCCAGTAGTATCATAGCGGGGGAACGGAATGAGCAGTTCTTC.

The chain carries TRBV11-2 and TRBJ2-7; D is unclear. The V and J ends lost 7 bases and 0 bases respectively, with 7 bases between them. CDR1 SGHAT and CDR2 FQNNGV come from the germline V gene. This CDR3 contains 12 residues. The CDR3 loop reads CASTFSSYEQYF. CDR3 coding DNA: TGTGCCAGCACTTTCTCCTCCTACGAGCAGTACTTC.

This sequence joins TRBV10-3 and TRBJ2-1, with TRBD1 matching over 12 bases. J gave up 7 bases and V 11 bases, and 12 bases lay outside the gene matches. The germline V gene encodes CDR1 ENHRY and CDR2 SYGVKD. This CDR3 spans 15 amino acids. The CDR3 DNA is TGTGCCTCCAATGCTTGGGACAGGGGGCGGAATGAGCAGTTCTTC. This codes for CASNAWDRGRNEQFF.

The chain carries TRBV7-2 and TRBJ2-5; weak D call: TRBD2 (6 bases). V was pared by 1 base and J by 5 bases, with 11 bases between. Germline V gene sequence: CDR1 SGHTA, CDR2 FQGNSA. The CDR3 spans 14 residues. The CDR3 is CASSLVGGKETQYF. The CDR3 coding sequence is TGTGCCAGCAGCTTAGTCGGGGGTAAGGAGACCCAGTACTTC.

The rearrangement joins TRBV4-2 to TRBJ1-2, with D perhaps TRBD1 (6 bases). CDR1 and CDR2 from the germline V gene are LGHNA and YNFKEQ. V gave up 0 bases and J gave up 2 bases, with 13 bases separating them. This CDR3 spans 16 amino acids. DNA for the CDR3: TGTGCCAGCAGCCAAGACCCCGGGACACTCAACTATGGCTACACCTTC. Translation: CASSQDPGTLNYGYTF.

V is TRBV4-3 and J is TRBJ2-7; D is uncertain. CDR1 is LGHNA, CDR2 YSLEER, per germline. The CDR3 length is 13 residues. V was clipped by 0 bases and J by 2 bases, with 5 bases between them. This CDR3 reads CASSQDIAYEQYF. CDR3 DNA sequence: TGCGCCAGCAGCCAAGATATCGCCTACGAGCAGTACTTC.

The V and J genes are TRBV7-8 and TRBJ2-5, with TRBD1 matching 9 bases. Trimming cost V 4 bases and J 1 base; bases outside gene matches: 7. This CDR3 region has 16 residues. Germline V gene sequence: CDR1 SGHVS, CDR2 FQNEAQ. The CDR3 DNA reads TGTGCCAGCAGCTCCACGGGACAGGGAACCCAAGAGACCCAGTACTTC. Translated: CASSSTGQGTQETQYF.

The rearrangement uses TRBV19 and TRBJ1-3; 7 nucleotides align to TRBD1. The trim removed 6 bases at V and 4 bases at J, leaving 9 bases unmatched. Germline CDR1 and CDR2: LNHDA and SQIVND (reference sequence). There are 15 residues in the CDR3. The CDR3 sequence: CASSPTGTVGNTIYF. The CDR3 coding sequence is TGTGCCAGTAGCCCAACGGGGACAGTCGGAAACACCATATATTTT.

The chain links TRBV28 to TRBJ1-4; D gene uncertain. Germline V gene sequence: CDR1 MDHEN, CDR2 SYDVKM. The CDR3 is made up of 14 amino acids. Trimming cost V 5 bases and J 0 bases, with 7 bases left between them. The CDR3 spells CASSHIATNEKLFF. CDR3 nucleotides: TGTGCCAGCAGTCACATTGCAACTAATGAAAAACTGTTTTTT.

The chain employs TRBV12-3 or TRBV12-4 and TRBJ2-7; D is possibly TRBD2 (6 bases). The V gene lost 3 bases and the J gene lost 0 bases, with 6 bases spanning the gap. The CDR3 covers 13 residues. The CDR3 here is CASSFGSSYEQYF. CDR3 nucleotides: TGTGCCAGCAGTTTCGGGAGCTCCTACGAGCAGTACTTC.

CDR3 bases: TGTGCCAGGTCTTTAGGGACAGGGAGGAGGAACTCCTACAATGAGCAGTTCTTC. It yields the protein CARSLGTGRRNSYNEQFF. This rearrangement joins TRBV21-1 to TRBJ2-1; the table names TRBD1, a call not compared with the DNA. TRBV21-1 is labeled a pseudogene. CDR3 length equals 18 residues.

The DNA for the CDR3 is TGTGCCAGCAGCCCCCGTTTCGGGATAGAGAATGAAAAACTGTTTTTT. Protein sequence: CASSPRFGIENEKLFF. J is TRBJ1-4 and V is TRBV28; D remains ambiguous. CDR3 size: 16 residues. V was cut by 6 bases and J by 5 bases, with 19 bases left in between. Germline CDR1 and CDR2: MDHEN and SYDVKM. The full variable domain, its missing parts supplied by reference TRBV28 and TRBJ1-4, is DVKVTQSSRYLVKRTGEKVFLECVQDMDHENMFWYRQDPGLGLRLIYFSYDVKMKEKGDIPEGYSVSREKKERFSLILESASTNQTSMYLCASSPRFGIENEKLFFGSGTQLSVL.

This sequence joins TRBV7-9 and TRBJ2-5; TRBD1 aligns across 11 bases. The length of the CDR3 is 15 residues. Germline V gene data show CDR1 as SEHNR and CDR2 as FQNEAQ (reference sequence). The V and J ends lost 4 bases and 4 bases, in that order; junction bases with no gene match: 5. This CDR3 is CASSSGQGAGETQYF. CDR3 nucleotide sequence: TGTGCCAGCAGCTCTGGACAGGGGGCGGGAGAGACCCAGTACTTC.

J is TRBJ1-5 and V is TRBV27; 8 nucleotides match TRBD1. Germline V gives CDR1 MNHEY, CDR2 SMNVEV (reference sequence). V lost 6 bases to trimming and J lost 6 bases; unmatched junction nucleotides: 19. The CDR3 consists of 18 residues. The CDR3 DNA reads TGTGCCAGCAGATACTCGGGACAGGATGGGTTTGGAAGTCAGCCCCAGCATTTT. It translates to CASRYSGQDGFGSQPQHF.

The rearrangement uses TRBV5-1 and TRBJ1-1; a possible D gene is TRBD1 (5 bases). V lost 4 bases and J 10 bases, leaving 20 bases between the germline ends. Germline lookup yields CDR1 SGHRS and CDR2 YFSETQ. The CDR3 spans 14 residues. The CDR3 here is CASSPEGRGDGAFF. In nucleotides, the CDR3 is TGCGCCAGCAGCCCGGAGGGGCGGGGGGACGGAGCTTTCTTT.

This sequence joins TRBV19 and TRBJ2-7; 11 nucleotides match TRBD2. The V and J ends lost 8 bases and 3 bases, in that order; junction bases with no gene match: 9. The CDR3 length is 15 residues. Germline V gives CDR1 LNHDA, CDR2 SQIVND (reference sequence). In DNA form, the CDR3 reads TGTGCCAGTTCGCTAGCGGGAGGCGGTAACTACGAGCAGTACTTC. Translation: CASSLAGGGNYEQYF.

The chain employs TRBV5-6 and TRBJ2-1, with 11 positions matching TRBD2. From germline, CDR1 is SGHDT and CDR2 YYEEEE. The trim removed 4 bases at V and 4 bases at J, leaving 4 bases unmatched. The CDR3 is made up of 15 amino acids. CDR3 nucleotides: TGTGCCAGCAGCACAGGACTAGCGGGTTACAATGAGCAGTTCTTC. This sequence encodes CASSTGLAGYNEQFF.